The entry below gives a single T cell receptor beta chain sequence along with its context. This CDR3 is 16 amino acids long. J was trimmed by 2 bases and V by 5 bases; bases with no gene match: 11. Per the germline V gene, CDR1 is MDHEN and CDR2 is SYDVKM. This record comes from a study of T cells in tumors after PD-1 blockade. Turning to the study itself: Excluded were patients with checkpoint blockade, immunosuppressants, or radiotherapy or other anti-cancer therapy within 4 weeks. During anti-PD-1 treatment, some patients continued daily vismodegib 150 mg. Peripheral blood samples averaged 36,536 unique clonotypes and about 120,000 templates.

The table came from immunoSEQ multiplex PCR; TCRdb's copy has only in-frame clones and leaves some out. The sample includes 30,000 to 40,000 clones, around 80% of them seen just once. This sequence originates from a human donor with basal cell carcinoma. Sequencing was performed on PBMCs, taken before anti-PD-1 treatment. The genes are TRBV28 and TRBJ1-2; 7 nucleotides align to TRBD1. CDR3 in amino acids: CASSLHSGTANYGYTF. Written as DNA, the CDR3 is TGTGCCAGCAGTCTCCACTCCGGGACAGCCAACTATGGCTACACCTTC.